These 9 T cell receptor beta chains were all obtained from the same sample, sequenced in a study of Graves' ophthalmopathy and Graves' hyperthyroidism (dated by TCRdb to the late 2010s). The data were produced on an Illumina HiSeq 2000. TCR beta CDR3 regions were amplified from RNA transcripts for repertoire sequencing. The first round of RT-PCR was done with HTBI primers and the Qiagen OneStep RT-PCR kit, and was followed by a second round of multiplex PCR, then size selection and purification. The public reads were reanalyzed by TCRdb: fastp trimming at Q25, MiXCR alignment, in-frame beta chains only. For every CDR3 protein sequence, its rows merge into one entry that carries the most common genes and DNA. This sample comprises about 700,000 distinct CDR3 sequences, 40% of them detected only once. About 40% of the sample rests with the top ten. Sequenced sample: peripheral blood. The source is an adult man with Graves' ophthalmopathy.

The sample holds one count of this clonotype. The chain combines TRBV19 with TRBJ1-2, with TRBD1 matching 8 bases. CDR3 length: 16 residues. From germline, CDR1 is LNHDA and CDR2 SQIVND (reference sequence). The V gene end was trimmed by 2 bases and the J gene end by 2 bases; junction bases not matched to a gene: 7. CDR3 coding DNA: TGTGCCAGTAGTATACTGGACAGGGCGTTGAACTATGGCTACACCTTC. Its translation is CASSILDRALNYGYTF.

V usage is TRBV20-1 and J usage is TRBJ2-7, with D uncertain. The V gene's germline CDR1 is DFQATT and CDR2 SNEGSKA (reference sequence). This CDR3 comprises 13 residues. The V end was cut by 4 bases, the J end by 2 bases, with 12 bases between. The CDR3, as DNA: TGCAGTGCTAAATCAGAAAAGACCTACGAGCAGTACTTC. Residues: CSAKSEKTYEQYF.

The chain uses TRBV5-6 and TRBJ1-5; tentative D call: TRBD1 (5 bases). The CDR3 consists of 15 residues. Germline V CDR1 and CDR2: SGHDT, YYEEEE. Deletions cut 0 bases from V and 4 bases from J, with 11 bases between. The chain's CDR3 is CASSLAGRTNQPQHF. CDR3 DNA: TGTGCCAGCAGCTTGGCCGGTCGGACAAATCAGCCCCAGCATTTT.

The V gene is TRBV20-1, the J gene TRBJ1-1, with TRBD1 matching 8 bases. The ends lost 1 base at V and 0 bases at J; junction bases unmatched: 4. The CDR3 extends over 15 amino acids. Germline V gene data show CDR1 as DFQATT and CDR2 as SNEGSKA (reference sequence). CDR3 amino acids: CSARAQGDLNTEAFF. The DNA for the CDR3 is TGCAGTGCTAGAGCACAGGGGGACCTGAACACTGAAGCTTTCTTT.

A few counts support this clonotype. This chain connects TRBV2 to TRBJ2-7; no reliable D call. Germline loops: CDR1 SNHLY, CDR2 FYNNEI. The length of the CDR3 is 13 residues. The ends were cut back, 3 bases at V and 0 bases at J, with 6 bases in the middle. The CDR3 reads CASSDRTSYEQYF. The DNA of the CDR3 is TGTGCCAGCAGTGACAGGACCTCCTACGAGCAGTACTTC.

The gene calls are TRBV7-9 and TRBJ2-3; D is possibly TRBD1 (5 bases). The CDR3 runs 14 residues. Per germline, CDR1 SEHNR and CDR2 FQNEAQ (reference sequence). Trimming shortened V by 4 bases and J by 3 bases, and 11 bases separated the two germline ends. The CDR3 spells CASSSQGATDTQYF. Written as DNA, the CDR3 is TGTGCCAGCAGCTCCCAGGGTGCGACAGATACGCAGTATTTT.

This rearrangement joins TRBV25-1 to TRBJ1-6; 7 nucleotides match TRBD1. Per the germline V gene, CDR1 is MGHDK and CDR2 is SYGVNS. The V segment lost 5 bases and the J segment 9 bases; nucleotides outside the gene matches: 16. This CDR3 has 17 residues. In nucleotides, the CDR3 is TGTGCCAGCAGTTTATCCTCCCAGGGGGGGCTTGGTTCACCCCTCCACTTT. Residues: CASSLSSQGGLGSPLHF.

There are many counts of this clonotype. This chain uses TRBV29-1 with TRBJ2-7; 10 bases are shared with TRBD1. Trimming removed 1 base from V and 6 bases from J; junction bases left unmatched: 6. This CDR3 has 14 residues. Germline V gene sequence: CDR1 SQVTM, CDR2 ANQGSEA. The chain's CDR3 is CSVEGRQGAVEQYF. In nucleotides, the CDR3 is TGCAGCGTTGAAGGGAGACAGGGGGCGGTCGAGCAGTACTTC.

This clonotype has more than one count but fewer than ten. The V gene is TRBV9, the J gene TRBJ1-6, with TRBD1 identical over 7 bases. CDR3 length: 15 amino acids. From germline, CDR1 is SGDLS and CDR2 YYNGEE. With 7 bases clipped from V and 7 bases from J, the junction kept 11 bases outside the gene matches. The CDR3, as DNA: TGTGCCAGCTCATACAGCGGGACAGCAAATTCACCCCTCCACTTT. It translates to CASSYSGTANSPLHF.